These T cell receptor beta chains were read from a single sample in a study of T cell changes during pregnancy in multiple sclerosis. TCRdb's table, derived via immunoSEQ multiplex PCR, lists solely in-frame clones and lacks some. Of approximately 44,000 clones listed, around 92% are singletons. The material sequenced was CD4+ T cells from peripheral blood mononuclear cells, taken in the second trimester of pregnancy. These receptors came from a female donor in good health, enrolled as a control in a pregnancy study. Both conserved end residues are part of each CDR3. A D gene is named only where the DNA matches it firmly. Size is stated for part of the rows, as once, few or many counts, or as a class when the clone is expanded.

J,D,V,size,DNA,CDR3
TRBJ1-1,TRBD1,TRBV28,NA,TGTGCCAGCGACGCCCGAGAGGGGGCGAACACTGAAGCTTTCTTT,CASDAREGANTEAFF
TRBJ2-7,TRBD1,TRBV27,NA,TGTGCCAGCAGTCGCCCGGGACAGCCGCAGGACTTC,CASSRPGQPQDF
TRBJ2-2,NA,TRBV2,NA,TGTGCCAGCAGGGTGACGCAGGGAACCGGGGAGCTGTTTTTT,CASRVTQGTGELFF
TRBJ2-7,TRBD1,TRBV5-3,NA,TGTGCCAGCCGGGACAGAGCCTACGAGCAGTACTTC,CASRDRAYEQYF
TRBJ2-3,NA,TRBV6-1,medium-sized,TGTGCCAGCATCATCACAGATACGCAGTATTTT,CASIITDTQYF
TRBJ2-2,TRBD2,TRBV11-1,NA,TGTGCCAGCAGCTTTGGGCTAGCGGGGGTTTCCACCGGGGAGCTGTTTTTT,CASSFGLAGVSTGELFF
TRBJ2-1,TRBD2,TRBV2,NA,TGTGCCAGCACGCGCAGCGGGGCTATCTACAATGAGCAGTTCTTC,CASTRSGAIYNEQFF
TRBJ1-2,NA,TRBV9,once,TGTGCCAGCAGCGTAGAGGTTCTCTCCCAGGAGGGTGGCTACACCTTC,CASSVEVLSQEGGYTF
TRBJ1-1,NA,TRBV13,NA,TGTGCCAGCAGCAGAGACGGGATCCGGAACGCTGAAGCTTTCTTT,CASSRDGIRNAEAFF
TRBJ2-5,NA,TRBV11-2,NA,TGTGCCAGCAGCCCAACAGGGCTGGGGACCCAGTACTTC,CASSPTGLGTQYF
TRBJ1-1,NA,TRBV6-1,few,TGTGCCAGCAGTGAAGCGTCGGCTTTCTTT,CASSEASAFF
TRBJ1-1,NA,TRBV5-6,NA,TGTGCCAGCAGCCTCGTGGCCGGGACTGAAGCTTTCTTT,CASSLVAGTEAFF
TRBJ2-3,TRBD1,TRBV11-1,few,TGTGCCAGCAGCTTAGGACAGGGACACACAGATACGCAGTATTTT,CASSLGQGHTDTQYF
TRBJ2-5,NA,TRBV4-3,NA,TGCGCCAGCAGCCTAGACGACAGAGATCCAGAGACCCAGTACTTC,CASSLDDRDPETQYF
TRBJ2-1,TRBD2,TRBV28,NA,TGTGCCAGCAGCCGGACTAGCGGGAGGTCCTACAATGAGCAGTTCTTC,CASSRTSGRSYNEQFF
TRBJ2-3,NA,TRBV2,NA,TGTGCCAGCAGTGGAGGATCAGATACGCAGTATTTT,CASSGGSDTQYF
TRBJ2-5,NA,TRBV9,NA,TGTGCCAGCAGCGTAGAAGGACAACAAGAGACCCAGTACTTC,CASSVEGQQETQYF
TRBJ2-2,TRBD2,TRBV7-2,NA,TGTGCCAGCAGCTTACGGCTATTGGCGGGGAGGGCCACCGGGGAGCTGTTTTTT,CASSLRLLAGRATGELFF
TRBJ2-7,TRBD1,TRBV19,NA,TGTGCCAGTAGTATCGGGACAGAAACATACGAGCAGTACTTC,CASSIGTETYEQYF
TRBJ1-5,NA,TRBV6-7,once,TGTGCCAGCAGCCCCTCTGACAGTTTCAATCAGCCCCAGCATTTT,CASSPSDSFNQPQHF
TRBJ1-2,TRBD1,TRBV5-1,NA,TGCGCCAGCACCCTGGGACAGGCCTCCTATGGCTACACCTTC,CASTLGQASYGYTF
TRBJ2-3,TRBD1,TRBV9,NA,TGTGCCAGCAGCGTAACGGCAAAAGCGCGGGTGGCAGGGGGATTGAGGGTCACAGATACGCAGTATTTT,CASSVTAKARVAGGLRVTDTQYF
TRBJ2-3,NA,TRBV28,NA,TGTGCCACCCGGGGGGCGGGACACACAGATACGCAGTATTTT,CATRGAGHTDTQYF
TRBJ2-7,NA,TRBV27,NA,TGTGCCAGCAGGAGGGACTTTTTACCCTACGAGCAGTACTTC,CASRRDFLPYEQYF
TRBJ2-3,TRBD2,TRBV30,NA,TGTGCCTGGAGTGTATTGGGTCTAGCGGGAGATACGCAGTATTTT,CAWSVLGLAGDTQYF
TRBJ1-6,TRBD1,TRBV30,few,TGTGCCTGGGGGACAGCAAGTAATTCACCCCTCCACTTT,CAWGTASNSPLHF